A single sample gave rise to the 27 T cell receptor beta chains below, sequenced in a study of CD8+ T cells in alopecia areata. RNA extraction was followed by reverse transcription into cDNA, which acted as the sequencing template. The protocol was immunoSEQ multiplex PCR, while the TCRdb copy is restricted to in-frame clones and leaves out a portion. This table holds tens of thousands of clones, roughly 51% found once. Sequenced: NKG2D-high CD8+ T cells sorted from blood. The receptors come from a human donor with alopecia areata.

The chain couples TRBV27 to TRBJ2-4; weak D call: TRBD2 (6 bases). CDR1 is MNHEY and CDR2 is SMNVEV in the germline V gene (reference sequence). V was pared by 7 bases and J by 6 bases, with 19 bases between. The CDR3 extends over 15 amino acids. The CDR3 coding sequence is TGTGCCAGCACCTTAAGCGGGTCGACCTCAAACATTCAGTACTTC. This encodes CASTLSGSTSNIQYF.

This clone appeared a few times. The J gene is TRBJ2-2, the V gene TRBV29-1; 9 bases fit TRBD1. V lost 6 bases, J lost 5 bases, and 1 base stayed unmatched. This CDR3 spans 12 amino acids. Per the germline V gene, CDR1 is SQVTM and CDR2 is ANQGSEA. The CDR3: CSVTGGTGELFF. In DNA form, the CDR3 reads TGCAGCGTGACAGGGGGGACCGGGGAGCTGTTTTTT.

The rearrangement joins TRBV5-6 to TRBJ2-7; D possibly uses TRBD1 or TRBD2 (5 bases each). Germline CDR1 is SGHDT and CDR2 is YYEEEE. V dropped 4 bases and J dropped 0 bases, with 8 bases sitting between them. The CDR3 runs to 13 residues. The CDR3 region is CASSGGYSYEQYF. The CDR3 nucleotides read TGTGCCAGCAGCGGGGGTTACTCCTACGAGCAGTACTTC.

This clone was seen only a few times. This chain uses TRBV19 with TRBJ2-3; D is tentatively TRBD1 or TRBD2 (5 bases each). Trimming pared 5 bases from V and 2 bases from J, leaving 11 bases between. The CDR3 is 14 residues long. Germline CDR1 LNHDA, CDR2 SQIVND (reference sequence). The CDR3 sequence: CASSVRDLTDTQYF. In nucleotides, the CDR3 is TGTGCCAGTAGTGTCCGGGACCTCACAGATACGCAGTATTTT.

The chain links TRBV7-9 to TRBJ2-5; 7 bases fit TRBD1. The CDR3 runs to 13 residues. V lost 2 bases and J lost 3; bases outside the gene matches: 0. CDR1 and CDR2 from the germline V gene are SEHNR and FQNEAQ (reference sequence). The CDR3 here is CASSLQGEETQYF. CDR3 bases: TGTGCCAGCAGCTTACAGGGGGAAGAGACCCAGTACTTC.

This clone was observed a few times. The V and J genes are TRBV29-1 and TRBJ1-1; D gene unclear. V was cut by 0 bases and J by 4 bases, with 6 bases left in between. CDR1 and CDR2 from the germline V gene are SQVTM and ANQGSEA. The CDR3 loop spans 12 amino acids. The DNA for the CDR3 is TGCAGCGTTGAAGATGAAGGCACTGAAGCTTTCTTT. Protein: CSVEDEGTEAFF.

The chain has TRBV30 and TRBJ1-3; D call uncertain. The germline V gene has CDR1 GTSNPN and CDR2 SVGIG (reference sequence). There are 13 residues in the CDR3. With 3 bases removed from V and 0 bases from J, the gap between germline ends came to 6 bases. Here the CDR3 reads CAWSSTSGNTIYF. The CDR3 DNA sequence: TGTGCCTGGAGCTCTACCTCTGGAAACACCATATATTTT.

This chain links TRBV27 with TRBJ1-1; 8 bases fit TRBD1. The CDR3 loop spans 14 amino acids. CDR1 and CDR2 (germline): MNHEY, SMNVEV (reference sequence). V lost 7 bases, J lost 5 bases, and 9 bases stayed unmatched. The chain's CDR3 is CASKSGQGGTEAFF. The CDR3 DNA reads TGTGCCAGCAAGTCCGGACAGGGAGGAACTGAAGCTTTCTTT.

The chain recombines TRBV4-1 with TRBJ2-4; possibly TRBD2 for D (5 bases). Trimming pared 3 bases from V and 8 bases from J, leaving 5 bases between. The CDR3 is 11 residues long. Per the germline V gene, CDR1 is MGHRA and CDR2 is YSYEKL. The DNA of the CDR3 is TGCGCCAGCAGCCAGAGGGACATTCAGTACTTC. This translates into CASSQRDIQYF.

CDR3 loop: CSSGGDSGELFF. CDR3 DNA sequence: TGCAGCTCTGGGGGGGACTCCGGGGAGCTGTTTTTT. The rearrangement uses TRBV29-1 and TRBJ2-2, with 7 bases identical to TRBD2. J lost 6 bases, V lost 8 bases, and 6 bases had no gene match. Germline lookup yields CDR1 SQVTM and CDR2 ANQGSEA. The CDR3 contains 12 residues.

This clone was detected a few times. The CDR3 bases are TGTGCCAGCAGTCAGGGCCCTTATAGCAATCAGCCCCAGCATTTT. Protein sequence: CASSQGPYSNQPQHF. This chain links TRBV27 with TRBJ1-5; the D gene is possibly TRBD1 (5 bases). This CDR3 comprises 15 residues. CDR1 and CDR2 (germline): MNHEY, SMNVEV (reference sequence). Trimming cost V 5 bases and J 0 bases, with 11 bases left between them.

The count of this clone is one. The gene calls are TRBV7-8 and TRBJ2-3; the D is unclear. This CDR3 is built from 14 residues. Germline CDR1 and CDR2: SGHVS and FQNEAQ. Deletions cut 7 bases from V and 3 bases from J, with 14 bases between. CDR3 loop: CASTPEWRTDTQYF. The CDR3 coding sequence is TGTGCCAGCACCCCCGAATGGCGGACAGATACGCAGTATTTT.

The chain carries TRBV28 and TRBJ2-1, with a possible D match to TRBD2 (5 bases). Trimming removed 4 bases from V and 3 bases from J, with 16 bases in between. The CDR3 runs to 16 residues. CDR1 MDHEN and CDR2 SYDVKM come from the germline V gene. The DNA of the CDR3 is TGTGCCAGCAGTTCCTTGAACCCCGGGGTCTACAATGAGCAGTTCTTC. It translates to CASSSLNPGVYNEQFF.

The chain uses TRBV6-5 and TRBJ2-7, with 7 bases fitting TRBD1. Germline loops: CDR1 MNHEY, CDR2 SVGAGI. V dropped 6 bases and J dropped 7; count of bases not matched to a gene: 3. CDR3 length: 11 residues. DNA of the CDR3: TGTGCCAGCAGCGACAGGGATGAGCAGTACTTC. Encoded protein: CASSDRDEQYF.

The chain carries TRBV27 and TRBJ2-7; unclear D gene. Germline values: CDR1 MNHEY, CDR2 SMNVEV (reference sequence). The CDR3 runs to 14 residues. The ends were cut back, 8 bases at V and 7 bases at J, with 21 bases in the middle. CDR3 in DNA: TGTGCCAGCCGCCCCACGGGTCCGGCGCGAGAGCAGTACTTC. This sequence encodes CASRPTGPAREQYF.

This chain links TRBV27 with TRBJ2-6; possibly TRBD1 for D (6 bases). The CDR3 totals 14 residues. CDR1 and CDR2 from the germline V gene are MNHEY and SMNVEV (reference sequence). Trimming removed 4 bases from V and 2 bases from J, with 6 bases in between. In DNA form, the CDR3 reads TGTGCCAGCAGTTACAGGGCTGGGGCCAACGTCCTGACTTTC. Residues: CASSYRAGANVLTF.

This clone has only a few counts. This sample includes further DNA sequences coding for the same CDR3. The V and J genes are TRBV7-9 and TRBJ2-7; tentative D call: TRBD2 (6 bases). The V end lost 5 bases, the J end lost 3 bases, and 11 bases lay between the germline ends. Germline V gene lookup returns CDR1 SEHNR and CDR2 FQNEAQ (reference sequence). CDR3 length: 13 amino acids. CDR3 nucleotides: TGTGCCAGCAGCCTCGCGGGGCACTACGAGCAGTACTTC. This gives the protein CASSLAGHYEQYF.

The rearrangement joins TRBV7-2 to TRBJ2-5; D not certain. The germline V and J ends were trimmed by 3 bases and 7 bases, with 6 bases remaining between them. CDR1 SGHTA and CDR2 FQGNSA come from the germline V gene. This CDR3 is built from 11 residues. The CDR3 DNA is TGTGCCAGCAGCTTTTTAGGGACCCAGTACTTC. Protein sequence: CASSFLGTQYF. Full variable domain (rest looked up from reference TRBV7-2 and TRBJ2-5): GAGVSQSPSNKVTEKGKDVELRCDPISGHTALYWYRQSLGQGLEFLIYFQGNSAPDKSGLPSDRFSAERTGGSVSTLTIQRTQQEDSAVYLCASSFLGTQYFGPGTRLLVL.

This clone has a single count. The sample contains more than one DNA sequence encoding this CDR3. The V and J genes are TRBV4-1 and TRBJ2-2; 14 nucleotides agree with TRBD2. Germline V gene sequence: CDR1 MGHRA, CDR2 YSYEKL. J gave up 4 bases and V 4 bases, and 5 bases lay outside the gene matches. The CDR3 is made up of 17 amino acids. In DNA form, the CDR3 reads TGCGCCAGCAGCCTATCCGGGACTAGCGGGAGCACCGGGGAGCTGTTTTTT. This codes for CASSLSGTSGSTGELFF.

Only a few counts were recorded for this clone. The chain has TRBV29-1 and TRBJ2-2, with a weak D call TRBD2 (5 bases). Germline V lookup: CDR1 SQVTM, CDR2 ANQGSEA. V was trimmed by 8 bases and J by 4 bases, leaving 11 bases between them. The CDR3 is 12 amino acids. Here the CDR3 DNA reads TGCAGCTCGATGGGGAGCACCGGGGAGCTGTTTTTT. Its translation is CSSMGSTGELFF.

This clone was picked up a small number of times. CDR3 region: CASSLVGTESYEQYF. The CDR3 DNA reads TGTGCCAGCAGTTTGGTAGGGACGGAGTCCTACGAGCAGTACTTC. The rearrangement uses TRBV27 and TRBJ2-7, with D perhaps being TRBD1 or TRBD2 (5 bases each). CDR1 MNHEY and CDR2 SMNVEV come from the germline V gene (reference sequence). V lost 3 bases, J lost 1 base, and 13 bases lay in between. The CDR3 has 15 residues.

The chain employs TRBV4-2 and TRBJ2-1; D not certain. The germline V and J ends were trimmed by 0 bases and 8 bases, with 8 bases remaining between them. Germline values: CDR1 LGHNA, CDR2 YNFKEQ. The CDR3 runs to 13 residues. The CDR3 reads CASSQEPGDEQFF. As DNA, the CDR3 is TGTGCCAGCAGCCAAGAACCCGGAGATGAGCAGTTCTTC.

This chain's CDR3 is CASSLQTTAGELFF. The CDR3 coding sequence is TGTGCCAGCAGCCTCCAAACAACCGCCGGGGAGCTGTTTTTT. This rearrangement joins TRBV11-3 to TRBJ2-2; the D is unclear. Germline V CDR1 and CDR2: SGHNT, YENEEA. Trimming removed 5 bases at V and 6 bases at J, with 13 bases between. The CDR3 runs 14 residues.

The chain recombines TRBV9 with TRBJ2-7; D unresolved. The V end lost 0 bases, the J end lost 3 bases, and 4 bases lay between the germline ends. The CDR3 is 12 amino acids. CDR1 is SGDLS and CDR2 is YYNGEE in the germline V gene. For the CDR3, the DNA is TGTGCCAGCAGCGTAGATGGCTACGAGCAGTACTTC. It yields the protein CASSVDGYEQYF.

The V call is TRBV30, the J call TRBJ1-6; no firm D call. Germline CDR1 is GTSNPN and CDR2 is SVGIG (reference sequence). The V and J ends lost 1 base and 11 bases respectively, with 6 bases between them. CDR3 length equals 11 residues. The CDR3 spells CAWSDKAPLHF. The CDR3 nucleotides are TGTGCCTGGAGTGATAAGGCACCCCTCCACTTT.

The rearrangement links TRBV30 to TRBJ1-5; no reliable D call. Between the trimmed V and J ends, which lost 0 bases and 5 bases, there was a span of 8 bases. This CDR3 is 13 amino acids long. Germline CDR1 reads GTSNPN; CDR2 reads SVGIG (reference sequence). In DNA form, the CDR3 reads TGTGCCTGGAGTGTACTTTCCCATCAGCCCCAGCATTTT. This sequence encodes CAWSVLSHQPQHF.

In this sample, this clone turned up a few times. As DNA, the CDR3 is TGTGCCAGGGCAGGAGGGAGCTACAATGAGCAGTTCTTC. Translating gives CARAGGSYNEQFF. This rearrangement joins TRBV2 to TRBJ2-1, with D maybe TRBD2 (6 bases). The germline V gene has CDR1 SNHLY and CDR2 FYNNEI. V dropped 9 bases and J dropped 3 bases, with 12 bases sitting between them. The CDR3 loop spans 13 amino acids. The full variable domain, completed using reference TRBV2 and TRBJ2-1, is EPEVTQTPSHQVTQMGQEVILRCVPISNHLYFYWYRQILGQKVEFLVSFYNNEISEKSEIFDDQFSVERPDGSNFTLKIRSTKLEDSAMYFCARAGGSYNEQFFGPGTRLTVL.